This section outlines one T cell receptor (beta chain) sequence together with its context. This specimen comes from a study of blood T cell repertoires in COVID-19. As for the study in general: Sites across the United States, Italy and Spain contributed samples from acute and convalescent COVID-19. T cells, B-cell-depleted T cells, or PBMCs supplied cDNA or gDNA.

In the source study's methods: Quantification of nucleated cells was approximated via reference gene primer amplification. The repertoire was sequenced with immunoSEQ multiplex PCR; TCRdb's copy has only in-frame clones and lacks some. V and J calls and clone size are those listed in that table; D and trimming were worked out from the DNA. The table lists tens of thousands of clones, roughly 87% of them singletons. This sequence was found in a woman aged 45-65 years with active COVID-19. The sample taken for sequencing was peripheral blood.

CDR3 loop: CASRQGPGNTEAFF. In nucleotides, the CDR3 is TGTGCCAGCAGACAAGGTCCAGGGAACACTGAAGCTTTCTTT. This chain joins TRBV5-8 and TRBJ1-1; D remains ambiguous. Trimming cost V 5 bases and J 1 base, with 12 bases left between them. The CDR3 sequence is 14 residues long. Germline V gene lookup returns CDR1 SGHTS and CDR2 YDEGEE.